The clone carrying this T cell receptor (beta chain) was counted between two and nine times. This entry is derived from a study of early T cells in non-severe SARS-CoV-2 infection. Germline CDR1 reads LNHDA; CDR2 reads SQIVND (reference sequence). Deletions cut 7 bases from V and 7 bases from J, with 16 bases between. The CDR3 length is 14 residues. Unique molecular identifiers (one per individual cDNA molecule) were attached. TCRdb itself ran the 5' RACE reads through MiXCR, one entry per CDR3 protein. The sample records about 62,000 distinct CDR3 sequences, roughly a tenth being singletons. Sequences were obtained from whole blood. The sequence was collected from an adult who was a healthcare worker with PCR-confirmed SARS-CoV-2 infection or an uninfected control (not recorded which). The chain joins TRBV19 to TRBJ2-2; D is unresolved. CDR3 coding DNA: TGTGCCAGTAAAGCGAGACAATCTTACGGGGAGCTGTTTTTT. Translation gives CASKARQSYGELFF.